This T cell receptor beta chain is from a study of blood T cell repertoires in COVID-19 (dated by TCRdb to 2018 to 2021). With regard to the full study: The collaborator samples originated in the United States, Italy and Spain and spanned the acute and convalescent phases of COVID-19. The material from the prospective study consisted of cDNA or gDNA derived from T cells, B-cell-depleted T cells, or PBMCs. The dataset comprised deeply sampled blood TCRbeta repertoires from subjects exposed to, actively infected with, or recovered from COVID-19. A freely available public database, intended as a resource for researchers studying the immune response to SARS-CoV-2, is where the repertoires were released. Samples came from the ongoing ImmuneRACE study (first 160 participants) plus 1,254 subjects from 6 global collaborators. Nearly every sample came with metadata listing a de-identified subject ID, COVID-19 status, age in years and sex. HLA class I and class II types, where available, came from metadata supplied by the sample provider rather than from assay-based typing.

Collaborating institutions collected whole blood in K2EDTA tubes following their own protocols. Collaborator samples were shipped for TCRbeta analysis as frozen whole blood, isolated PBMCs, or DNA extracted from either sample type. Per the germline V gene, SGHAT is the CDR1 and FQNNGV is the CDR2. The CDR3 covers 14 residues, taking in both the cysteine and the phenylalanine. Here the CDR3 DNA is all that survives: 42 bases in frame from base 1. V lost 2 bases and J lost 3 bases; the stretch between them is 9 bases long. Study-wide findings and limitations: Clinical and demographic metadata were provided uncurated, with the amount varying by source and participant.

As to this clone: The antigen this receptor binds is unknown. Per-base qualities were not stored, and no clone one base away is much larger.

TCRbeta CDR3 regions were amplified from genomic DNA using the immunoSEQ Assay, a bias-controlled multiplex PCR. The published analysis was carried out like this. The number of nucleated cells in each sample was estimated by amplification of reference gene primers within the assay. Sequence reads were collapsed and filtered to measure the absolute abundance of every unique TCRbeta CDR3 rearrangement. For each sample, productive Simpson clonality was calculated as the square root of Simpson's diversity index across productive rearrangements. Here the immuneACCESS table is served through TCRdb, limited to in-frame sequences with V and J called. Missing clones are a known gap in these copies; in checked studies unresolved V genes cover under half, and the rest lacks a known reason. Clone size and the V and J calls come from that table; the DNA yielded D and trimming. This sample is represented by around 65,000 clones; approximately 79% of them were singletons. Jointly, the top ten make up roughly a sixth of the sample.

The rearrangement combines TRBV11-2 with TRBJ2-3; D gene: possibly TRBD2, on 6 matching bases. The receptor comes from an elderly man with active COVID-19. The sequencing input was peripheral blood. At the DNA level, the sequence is TGTGCCAGCAGCTTACTGGCGGGAACAGATACGCAGTATTTT. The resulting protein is CASSLLAGTDTQYF. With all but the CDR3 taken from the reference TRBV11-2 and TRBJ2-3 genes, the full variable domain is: EAGVAQSPRYKIIEKRQSVAFWCNPISGHATLYWYQQILGQGPKLLIQFQNNGVVDDSQLPKDRFSAERLKGVDSTLKIQPAKLEDSAVYLCASSLLAGTDTQYFGPGTRLTVL.